This T cell receptor (beta chain) comes out of a study of shared clonotypes between healthy human individuals. Study-wide results and limits: Unshared clonotypes carried lower generation probabilities than those common to all four donors. Limitation of the genetic and exposure-history diversity represented came from the few donors. Researchers found naive subsets generally carried larger estimated richness than memory subsets.

This CDR3 has 14 amino acids. The germline V gene encodes CDR1 MDHEN and CDR2 SYDVKM. V shed 6 bases and J 4 bases; nucleotides not matched to a gene: 5. In the case of this clone: The target antigen is unknown.

Selected positively for CCR7 and CD45RO-negative, naive CD8 cells excluded terminally differentiated effector memory CD45RA+ cells. In the original workflow: ImmunoSEQ only sent back junction sequences with no quality scores, so filtering was done differently. Clones were read by immunoSEQ multiplex PCR, and TCRdb kept only the in-frame ones, dropping some. V, J and clone size derive from that table, while D and trimming were established from the DNA sequence. The sample lists 1.5 million to 2.5 million clones, about 95% occurring once. Material: naive CD8+ T cells sorted from blood. The TCR was taken from a man aged 18-30 years in good health. The chain couples TRBV28 to TRBJ2-3, with 9 bases matching TRBD1. DNA for the CDR3: TGTGCCAGCAGGACACAGGGGGCTTCAGATACGCAGTATTTT. It is translated as CASRTQGASDTQYF.